Each of the 32 T cell receptor beta chains below was sequenced from the same sample in a study of blood T cell repertoires in COVID-19. Profiling relied on immunoSEQ multiplex PCR, and the TCRdb table lists in-frame clones only, not all of them. The sample includes fewer than 300,000 clones, more than 70% seen only once; the top ten take more than 1%. The sample taken for sequencing was PBMCs or T cells enriched from blood (not recorded which). Receptors were obtained from a woman aged 40 to 50 with acute COVID-19.

This clone was seen a single time. This rearrangement joins TRBV5-8 to TRBJ1-5; possible D gene TRBD1, 6 bases. Trimming left V 2 bases short and J 10 bases short, with 13 bases between. The CDR3 covers 13 residues. Germline-derived CDR1 and CDR2 are SGHTS and YDEGEE. CDR3 sequence: CASSLGRGRPQHF. CDR3 nucleotides: TGTGCCAGCAGCTTAGGCAGGGGACGACCCCAGCATTTT.

The V call is TRBV19, the J call TRBJ2-7; TRBD2 matches 7 bases. The V gene end was trimmed by 4 bases and the J gene end by 0 bases; junction bases not matched to a gene: 3. The CDR3 extends over 14 amino acids. Germline assignment: CDR1 LNHDA and CDR2 SQIVND (reference sequence). CDR3 loop: CASSRTRSSYEQYF. The CDR3 region has the DNA TGTGCCAGTAGTAGGACTAGAAGCTCCTACGAGCAGTACTTC.

DNA of the CDR3: TGTGCCAGCAGGCGACAGAACACTGAAGCTTTCTTT. Encoded protein: CASRRQNTEAFF. The chain recombines TRBV6-5 with TRBJ1-1; D unclear. The CDR3 is 12 residues long. Looked up from germline, CDR1 is MNHEY and CDR2 is SVGAGI. Trimming left V 6 bases short and J 1 base short, with 6 bases between.

The V and J genes are TRBV30 and TRBJ2-7, with 7 bases identical to TRBD1. V lost 7 bases, J lost 2 bases, and 8 bases stayed unmatched. Germline CDR1 GTSNPN, CDR2 SVGIG (reference sequence). The CDR3 contains 13 residues. The DNA for the CDR3 is TGTGCCTCGACCCGGGACAGCACCTACGAGCAGTACTTC. It codes for CASTRDSTYEQYF.

The chain is built from TRBV5-4 and TRBJ1-4, with D possibly matching TRBD1 (5 bases). Germline V gene lookup returns CDR1 SGHNT and CDR2 YYREEE (reference sequence). The CDR3 runs to 14 residues. V was shortened by 4 bases and J by 5 bases, with 12 bases between the two germline ends. As DNA, the CDR3 is TGTGCCAGCAGCGCAGGGTGGAAGAATGAAAAACTGTTTTTT. Translated: CASSAGWKNEKLFF.

The chain links TRBV4-2 to TRBJ2-4; 9 bases are a match to TRBD2. This CDR3 has 16 residues. Germline trimming cut 0 bases from V and 5 bases from J; bases unmatched to any gene: 5. Germline CDR1 is LGHNA and CDR2 is YNFKEQ. CDR3 DNA: TGTGCCAGCAGCCAAGATCTGCTAGCGGGGCAAAACATTCAGTACTTC. Protein sequence: CASSQDLLAGQNIQYF.

The gene calls are TRBV18 and TRBJ2-1; 7 bases are a match to TRBD1. CDR1 is KGHSH, CDR2 LQKENI, per germline. The CDR3 is made up of 13 amino acids. Unmatched junction bases numbered 8, after V lost 5 bases and J lost 10 bases. CDR3 loop: CASSKRDSQEQFF. As DNA, the CDR3 is TGTGCCAGCTCAAAACGGGACAGCCAAGAGCAGTTCTTC.

This chain connects TRBV6-5 to TRBJ2-7; D is possibly TRBD2 (6 bases). The CDR3 consists of 13 residues. Germline V gene data show CDR1 as MNHEY and CDR2 as SVGAGI. V shed 6 bases and J shed 6 bases, with 15 bases lying between them. CDR3 sequence (DNA): TGTGCCAGCAGGGAGACCGCGGGATTCGAGCAGTACTTC. This translates into CASRETAGFEQYF.

CDR3: CASSFPDRNTEAFF. DNA of the CDR3: TGCGCCAGCAGCTTTCCAGACAGGAACACTGAAGCTTTCTTT. The rearrangement joins TRBV5-1 to TRBJ1-1, with D perhaps TRBD1 (5 bases). The germline gives CDR1 SGHRS, CDR2 YFSETQ. The CDR3 runs to 14 residues. V was clipped by 2 bases and J by 1 base, with 9 bases between them.

The V and J genes are TRBV3-1 (or the pseudogene TRBV3-2) and TRBJ2-7; 9 nucleotides agree with TRBD2. Germline V gives CDR1 LGHDT, CDR2 YNNKEL (reference sequence). This CDR3 region has 16 residues. With V trimmed by 4 bases and J by 3 bases, 10 bases remained unmatched. CDR3 sequence (DNA): TGTGCCAGCAGCCGAGTGCGGGAGGGCCCCCTCTACGAGCAGTACTTC. Translation gives CASSRVREGPLYEQYF.

The CDR3 bases are TGTGCCAGCAGTGAAGAAGGGGCAGTCCCGAACTATGGCTACACCTTC. Its translation is CASSEEGAVPNYGYTF. The chain has TRBV6-1 and TRBJ1-2, with D possibly matching TRBD1 (5 bases). V dropped 1 base and J dropped 2 bases, with 14 bases sitting between them. The CDR3 is made up of 16 amino acids. Germline V gene lookup returns CDR1 MNHNS and CDR2 SASEGT.

J is TRBJ2-7 and V is TRBV6-2 or TRBV6-3; D is possibly TRBD2 (6 bases). The germline V gene encodes CDR1 MNHEY and CDR2 SVGEGT. This CDR3 has 12 residues. Trimming took off 5 bases at V and 7 bases at J, with 12 bases between the two ends. The DNA of the CDR3 is TGTGCCAGCAGTACTAGACGGGGGGAGCAGTACGTC. Protein product: CASSTRRGEQYV.

The rearrangement joins TRBV6-6 to TRBJ2-1; 9 positions match TRBD2. V lost 2 bases, J lost 9 bases, and 8 bases stayed unmatched. CDR1 and CDR2 (germline): MNHNY, SVGAGI (reference sequence). CDR3 length: 15 residues. The CDR3 DNA reads as TGTGCCAGCAGTTACGGCGGGAGGGCCAGTAGTGAGCAGTTCTTC. Translated, it gives CASSYGGRASSEQFF.

This chain uses TRBV7-8 with TRBJ2-6; possibly TRBD1 for D (6 bases). Trimming left V 6 bases short and J 2 bases short, with 11 bases between. Germline V lookup: CDR1 SGHVS, CDR2 FQNEAQ. The CDR3 is 15 amino acids. CDR3 in amino acids: CASRAHRAGANVLTF. For the CDR3, the DNA is TGTGCCAGCAGGGCACACAGGGCTGGGGCCAACGTCCTGACTTTC.

This chain links TRBV25-1 with TRBJ1-2; perhaps TRBD1 as D (6 bases). Trimming stripped 6 bases from V and 2 bases from J, with 13 bases between. The CDR3 runs 14 residues. Per germline, CDR1 MGHDK and CDR2 SYGVNS. DNA of the CDR3: TGTGCCAGCAGCGGCCATGGGGGCAACTATGGCTACACCTTC. Protein product: CASSGHGGNYGYTF.

The V gene is TRBV27, the J gene TRBJ2-5; 7 bases fit TRBD2. The V gene's germline CDR1 is MNHEY and CDR2 SMNVEV (reference sequence). The CDR3 sequence is 13 residues long. V shed 5 bases, J shed 5 bases, and the junction held 5 bases outside the gene matches. CDR3 region: CASSQRGGETQYF. The CDR3 bases are TGTGCCAGCAGTCAGCGGGGTGGGGAGACCCAGTACTTC.

The chain combines TRBV19 with TRBJ2-6, with 8 bases fitting TRBD1. V was pared by 5 bases and J by 2 bases, with 5 bases of the junction left unmatched. Germline CDR1 reads LNHDA; CDR2 reads SQIVND (reference sequence). The CDR3 sequence is 16 residues long. CDR3 nucleotide sequence: TGTGCCAGTAGTGCCCTCAGGGGGCCTGGGGCCAACGTCCTGACTTTC. Its translation is CASSALRGPGANVLTF.

This clone came up a few times. The gene calls are TRBV12-3 or TRBV12-4 and TRBJ1-1; no firm D call. CDR3 length: 13 amino acids. The ends were cut back, 3 bases at V and 1 base at J, with 6 bases in the middle. The CDR3: CASSLYRNTEAFF. The CDR3 DNA sequence: TGTGCCAGCAGTTTGTATCGGAACACTGAAGCTTTCTTT.

The rearrangement uses TRBV2 and TRBJ2-3, with 7 bases fitting TRBD2. The CDR3 spans 15 residues. Germline loops: CDR1 SNHLY, CDR2 FYNNEI. V lost 7 bases and J lost 4; bases outside the gene matches: 11. The CDR3 here is CASNSGEGPPDTQYF. The CDR3 DNA is TGTGCCAGCAATTCCGGGGAGGGCCCTCCAGATACGCAGTATTTT.

V usage is TRBV9 and J usage is TRBJ2-4, with 7 bases lining up with TRBD2. The CDR3 consists of 20 residues. Germline V gene data show CDR1 as SGDLS and CDR2 as YYNGEE. Trimming removed 4 bases from V and 0 bases from J; junction bases left unmatched: 19. The CDR3, as DNA: TGTGCCAGCAGCCGGAGGGTGAATAGCGGGCGAACCCTAGCCAAAAACATTCAGTACTTC. As protein: CASSRRVNSGRTLAKNIQYF.

This chain joins TRBV28 and TRBJ1-1; D uncertain. V was pared by 7 bases and J by 0 bases, with 12 bases between. This CDR3 comprises 14 residues. From germline, CDR1 is MDHEN and CDR2 SYDVKM. CDR3 residues: CASTHGEMNTEAFF. The DNA for the CDR3 is TGTGCCAGCACCCACGGGGAAATGAACACTGAAGCTTTCTTT.

This chain connects TRBV4-1 to TRBJ1-5; D perhaps matches TRBD1 (6 bases). Trimming shortened V by 4 bases and J by 0 bases, and 10 bases separated the two germline ends. The CDR3 spans 15 residues. Germline V lookup: CDR1 MGHRA, CDR2 YSYEKL. CDR3 amino acids: CASSRTGYSNQPQHF. The CDR3, as DNA: TGCGCCAGCAGCCGAACAGGGTATAGCAATCAGCCCCAGCATTTT.

The V and J genes are TRBV6-5 and TRBJ1-5; 8 bases map to TRBD1. This CDR3 has 15 amino acids. CDR1 is MNHEY, CDR2 SVGAGI, per germline. Trimming at V came to 0 bases and at J to 9 bases, leaving 7 bases not matched to a gene. CDR3 protein: CASSYSDRDGVPQHF. The CDR3, as DNA: TGTGCCAGCAGTTACTCGGACAGGGATGGTGTGCCCCAGCATTTT.

CDR3 coding DNA: TGTGCCAGCAGCTTAGGTCCGGGTAATGAGCAGTTCTTC. Encoded protein: CASSLGPGNEQFF. J is TRBJ2-1 and V is TRBV7-9; D unresolved. The CDR3 runs to 13 residues. CDR1 and CDR2 from the germline V gene are SEHNR and FQNEAQ (reference sequence). Deletions cut 1 base from V and 7 bases from J, with 8 bases between.

The chain combines TRBV18 with TRBJ2-3; 7 bases are shared with TRBD1. Germline values: CDR1 KGHSH, CDR2 LQKENI. Unmatched junction bases numbered 6, after V lost 2 bases and J lost 4 bases. This CDR3 is 15 amino acids long. The CDR3: CASSPSVQGADTQYF. The CDR3 coding sequence is TGTGCCAGCTCACCAAGCGTTCAGGGGGCAGATACGCAGTATTTT. The complete variable domain, with remaining parts taken from reference TRBV18 and TRBJ2-3, reads NAGVMQNPRHLVRRRGQEARLRCSPMKGHSHVYWYRQLPEEGLKFMVYLQKENIIDESGMPKERFSAEFPKEGPSILRIQQVVRGDSAAYFCASSPSVQGADTQYFGPGTRLTVL.

Only one count was recorded for this clone. V usage is TRBV10-1 and J usage is TRBJ2-1, with 10 bases that match TRBD2. This CDR3 spans 17 amino acids. CDR1 is WNHNN, CDR2 SYGVQD, per germline (reference sequence). The ends lost 2 bases at V and 6 bases at J; junction bases unmatched: 10. The CDR3 DNA reads as TGCGCCAGCAGTGAGACCCTCCTAGCGGGAGACCCCAATGAGCAGTTCTTC. This encodes CASSETLLAGDPNEQFF.

The chain uses TRBV7-2 and TRBJ1-5, with TRBD1 as a possible D gene (6 bases). The CDR3 covers 13 residues. V gave up 5 bases and J gave up 4 bases, with 9 bases separating them. The germline CDR1 and CDR2 sequences are SGHTA and FQGNSA. The CDR3 region is CASSDTGNQPQHF. The DNA of the CDR3 is TGTGCCAGCAGCGACACAGGGAATCAGCCCCAGCATTTT. Filled out from reference TRBV7-2 and TRBJ1-5, the complete variable domain reads GAGVSQSPSNKVTEKGKDVELRCDPISGHTALYWYRQSLGQGLEFLIYFQGNSAPDKSGLPSDRFSAERTGGSVSTLTIQRTQQEDSAVYLCASSDTGNQPQHFGDGTRLSIL.

This clone was counted once. J is TRBJ2-1 and V is TRBV19, with 12 bases matching TRBD2. The trim removed 4 bases at V and 0 bases at J, leaving 4 bases unmatched. Germline V CDR1 and CDR2: LNHDA, SQIVND (reference sequence). This CDR3 contains 17 residues. CDR3 protein: CASSKLAGGSSYNEQFF. In nucleotides, the CDR3 is TGTGCCAGTAGTAAACTAGCGGGGGGTAGCTCCTACAATGAGCAGTTCTTC.

This chain links TRBV28 with TRBJ2-7, with D possibly being TRBD1 (6 bases). Germline assignment: CDR1 MDHEN and CDR2 SYDVKM. The V end lost 1 base, the J end lost 6 bases, and 16 bases lay between the germline ends. The CDR3 consists of 15 residues. The CDR3 loop reads CASSLSWGRGSEQYF. The CDR3 DNA reads as TGTGCCAGCAGTTTATCCTGGGGCAGGGGCTCCGAGCAGTACTTC.

The V call is TRBV29-1, the J call TRBJ2-2, with 10 bases fitting TRBD2. Germline CDR1 is SQVTM and CDR2 is ANQGSEA. Unmatched junction bases numbered 9, after V lost 6 bases and J lost 5 bases. The length of the CDR3 is 15 residues. CDR3 nucleotide sequence: TGCAGCGTCCAGTTACTAGCGGGACGTACCGGGGAGCTGTTTTTT. Its protein is CSVQLLAGRTGELFF.

The chain carries TRBV29-1 and TRBJ2-1, with D maybe TRBD1 (5 bases). Looked up from germline, CDR1 is SQVTM and CDR2 is ANQGSEA. The CDR3 is made up of 15 amino acids. The CDR3 nucleotides are TGCACCATTTCCCCTAGGGGTGGGTCCTACAATGAGCAGTTCTTC. Its protein product is CTISPRGGSYNEQFF.

The gene calls are TRBV14 and TRBJ1-2; the match to TRBD1 covers 7 bases. The CDR3 is 14 residues long. CDR1 SGHDN and CDR2 FVKESK come from the germline V gene. The V and J ends lost 3 bases and 8 bases, in that order; junction bases with no gene match: 9. CDR3 coding DNA: TGTGCCAGCAGCCACGTAGACAGGGTTAAAGGCTACACCTTC. Its translation: CASSHVDRVKGYTF.